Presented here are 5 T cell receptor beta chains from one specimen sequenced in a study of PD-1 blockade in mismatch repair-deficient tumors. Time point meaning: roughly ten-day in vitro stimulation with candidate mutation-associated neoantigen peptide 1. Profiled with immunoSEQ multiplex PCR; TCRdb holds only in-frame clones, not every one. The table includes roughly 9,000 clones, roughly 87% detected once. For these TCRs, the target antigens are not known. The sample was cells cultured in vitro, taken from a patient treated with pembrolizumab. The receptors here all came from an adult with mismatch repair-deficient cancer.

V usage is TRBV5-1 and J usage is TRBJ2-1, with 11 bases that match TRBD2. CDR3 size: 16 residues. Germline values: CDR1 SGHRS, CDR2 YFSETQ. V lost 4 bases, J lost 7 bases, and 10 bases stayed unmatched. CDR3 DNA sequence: TGCGCCAGCAGCCTAGATAGCGGGAGGGCCAGGAATGAGCAGTTCTTC. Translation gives CASSLDSGRARNEQFF.

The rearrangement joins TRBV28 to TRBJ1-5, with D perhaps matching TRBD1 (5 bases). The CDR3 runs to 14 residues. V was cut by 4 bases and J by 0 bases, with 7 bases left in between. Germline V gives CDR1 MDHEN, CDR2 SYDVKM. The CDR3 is CASSWGFSNQPQHF. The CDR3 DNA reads TGTGCCAGCAGTTGGGGGTTTAGCAATCAGCCCCAGCATTTT.

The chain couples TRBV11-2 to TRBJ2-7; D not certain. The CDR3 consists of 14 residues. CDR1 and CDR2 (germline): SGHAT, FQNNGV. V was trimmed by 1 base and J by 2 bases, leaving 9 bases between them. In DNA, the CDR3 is TGTGCCAGCAGCTTAGCGGACGGAGCCTACGAGCAGTACTTC. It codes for CASSLADGAYEQYF.

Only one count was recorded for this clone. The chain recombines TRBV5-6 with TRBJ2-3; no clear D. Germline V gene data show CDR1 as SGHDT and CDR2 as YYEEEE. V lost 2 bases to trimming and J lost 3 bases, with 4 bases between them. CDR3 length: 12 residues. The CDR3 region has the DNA TGTGCCAGCAGCTTAGAGACAGATACGCAGTATTTT. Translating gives CASSLETDTQYF.

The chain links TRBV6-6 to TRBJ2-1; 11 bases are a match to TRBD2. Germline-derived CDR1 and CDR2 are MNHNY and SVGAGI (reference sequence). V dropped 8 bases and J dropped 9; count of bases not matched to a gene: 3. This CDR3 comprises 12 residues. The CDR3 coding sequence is TGTGCCAGCTGGGGGACTAGCGGTGAGCAGTTCTTC. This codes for CASWGTSGEQFF.